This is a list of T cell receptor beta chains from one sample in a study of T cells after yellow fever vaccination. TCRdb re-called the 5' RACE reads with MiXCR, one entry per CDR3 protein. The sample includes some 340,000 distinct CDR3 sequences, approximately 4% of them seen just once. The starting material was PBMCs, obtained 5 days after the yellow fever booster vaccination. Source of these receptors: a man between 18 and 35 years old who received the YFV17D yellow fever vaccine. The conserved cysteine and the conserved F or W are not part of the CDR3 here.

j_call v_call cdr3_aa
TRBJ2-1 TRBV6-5 ASSQVRQF
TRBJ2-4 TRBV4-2 ASSQDLGNGVAKNIQY
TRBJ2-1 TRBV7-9 ASSLALAGSYNEQF
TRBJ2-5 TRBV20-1 SARAGSGEETQY
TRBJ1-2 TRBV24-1 ATSGSSGPRRSHGYT
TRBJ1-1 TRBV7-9 ASSLNQGGRSEAF
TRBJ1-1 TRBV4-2 ASSQAVENFEAF
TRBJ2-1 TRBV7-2 ASRGGGVNEQF
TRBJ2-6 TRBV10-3 AISRDAFSGANVLT
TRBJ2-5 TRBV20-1 SAKPGTAQETQY
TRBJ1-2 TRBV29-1 SPEGSEVNYT
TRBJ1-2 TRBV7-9 ASSLAGQGPSYGYT
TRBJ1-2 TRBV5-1 ASSLVTGGRNYGYT
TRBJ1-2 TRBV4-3 ASSQDRGGNYGYT
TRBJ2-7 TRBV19 ASSMATGEYEQY
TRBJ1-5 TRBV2 ASSDDHRDQPQH
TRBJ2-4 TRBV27 ASRTGGLAKNIQY
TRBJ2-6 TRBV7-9 ASRTLQGSSGANVLT
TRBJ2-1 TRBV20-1 SARDRSKQF
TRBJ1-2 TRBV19 ASSGVFRDRDYSYT
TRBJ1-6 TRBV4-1 ASSHLRNPYNSPLH
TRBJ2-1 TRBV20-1 SDSSEYNEQF
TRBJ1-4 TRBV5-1 ASSLAGTGEEKLF
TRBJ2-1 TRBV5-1 ASSLSVTYNEQF
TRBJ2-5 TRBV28 ASSTRPQETQY
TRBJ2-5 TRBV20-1 SARDAEQETQY
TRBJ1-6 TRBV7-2 ASSPRASPLH
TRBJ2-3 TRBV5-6 ASSETSGTQY
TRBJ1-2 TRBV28 ASRRTGTGRGWDGYT
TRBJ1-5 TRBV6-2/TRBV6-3 ASSYEVPGNQPQH
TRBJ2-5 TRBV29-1 SVETLAGGHFKETQY
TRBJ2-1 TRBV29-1 SRRGISSYNEQF
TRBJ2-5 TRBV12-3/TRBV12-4 ASSPSSGEYQETQY
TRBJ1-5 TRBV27 ASSTTGGTGQPQH
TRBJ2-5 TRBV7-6 ASSLAQRIGTQY
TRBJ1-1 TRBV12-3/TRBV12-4 ASSLEEGAMNTEAF
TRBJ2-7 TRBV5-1 ASSGATGDPFYEQY
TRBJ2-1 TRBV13 ASTMGTGEQF
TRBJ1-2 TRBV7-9 ASSLAPERDGYT
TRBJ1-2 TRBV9 ASSELLSLRSGYT
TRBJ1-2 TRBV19 ASSIGTGVGYT
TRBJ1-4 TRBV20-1 SARVPTGDEKLF
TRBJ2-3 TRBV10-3 AIVEDHTDTQY
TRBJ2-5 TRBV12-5 ASGFQAGHGTQY
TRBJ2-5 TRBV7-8 ASSPDVGGAWETQY
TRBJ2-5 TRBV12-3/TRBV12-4 ASSFWTGQETQY
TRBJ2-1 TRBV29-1 SVGGMAVFRNEQF
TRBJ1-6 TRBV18 ASSRVDGGGSPLH
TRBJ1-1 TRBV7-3 ASSLLGTGEAF
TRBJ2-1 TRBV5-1 ASLGLYNEQF
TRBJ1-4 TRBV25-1 ASSEWQETNEKLF
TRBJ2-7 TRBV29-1 SVIGGGLYEQY